This entry lists 32 T cell receptor beta chains sequenced from one sample in a study of T cells in localized non-small cell lung cancer. The repertoire was sequenced with immunoSEQ multiplex PCR; TCRdb's copy has only in-frame clones and lacks some. The sample carries around 140,000 clones, 80% to 90% recorded once. This specimen was peripheral blood, taken before any cancer treatment. These receptors were obtained from a female donor older than 55 with stage I lung adenocarcinoma.

V usage is TRBV15 and J usage is TRBJ1-4, with a tentative D call TRBD1 (6 bases). The germline V and J ends were trimmed by 4 bases and 10 bases, with 16 bases remaining between them. This CDR3 comprises 14 residues. Germline CDR1 and CDR2: LNHNV and YYDKDF (reference sequence). The CDR3 sequence: CATSTRGTQGKLFF. CDR3 DNA sequence: TGTGCCACCAGCACACGCGGGACACAGGGAAAACTGTTTTTT. Full variable domain (outside the CDR3, taken from reference TRBV15 and TRBJ1-4): DAMVIQNPRYQVTQFGKPVTLSCSQTLNHNVMYWYQQKSSQAPKLLFHYYDKDFNNEADTPDNFQSRRPNTSFCFLDIRSPGLGDTAMYLCATSTRGTQGKLFFGSGTQLSVL.

The rearrangement uses TRBV18 and TRBJ2-7; the D gene could be TRBD1 or TRBD2 (5 bases each). In germline, CDR1 is KGHSH, CDR2 LQKENI. V dropped 3 bases and J dropped 6 bases, with 15 bases sitting between them. The CDR3 has 14 amino acids. CDR3 coding DNA: TGTGCCAGCTCACCGACCCCGGGACGCGCCGAGCAGTACTTC. Translating gives CASSPTPGRAEQYF.

The chain combines TRBV6-6 with TRBJ2-2; D unresolved. CDR1 MNHNY and CDR2 SVGAGI come from the germline V gene (reference sequence). V was pared by 5 bases and J by 6 bases, with 13 bases between. This CDR3 has 14 residues. The chain's CDR3 is CASSGSNSPGELFF. The CDR3 coding sequence is TGTGCCAGCAGTGGGTCCAACTCCCCCGGGGAGCTGTTTTTT.

The chain uses TRBV10-2 and TRBJ1-4; no clear D gene. V shed 10 bases and J shed 0 bases, with 12 bases lying between them. The CDR3 is made up of 14 amino acids. CDR1 and CDR2 from the germline V gene are WSHSY and SAAADI. The CDR3 is CATGLDATNEKLFF. Here the CDR3 DNA reads TGCGCCACCGGCCTAGATGCAACTAATGAAAAACTGTTTTTT.

This clone was seen just once. J is TRBJ2-2 and V is TRBV9; D is unresolved. In germline, CDR1 is SGDLS, CDR2 YYNGEE. CDR3 length equals 15 residues. Trimming took off 1 base at V and 1 base at J, with 8 bases between the two ends. CDR3 coding DNA: TGTGCCAGCAGCGTAACAGAAAAGAACACCGGGGAGCTGTTTTTT. The encoded protein is CASSVTEKNTGELFF.

This clone has just a few counts. This CDR3 is CASSTNQGYTEAFF. CDR3 nucleotide sequence: TGTGCCAGCAGTACGAACCAGGGGTACACTGAAGCTTTCTTT. The chain uses TRBV28 and TRBJ1-1; weak D call: TRBD1 (6 bases). Germline V CDR1 and CDR2: MDHEN, SYDVKM. The CDR3 runs to 14 residues. V lost 5 bases and J lost 3, with 13 bases in between.

V gene TRBV6-5 combines with J gene TRBJ1-5; perhaps TRBD1 as D (5 bases). The CDR3 has 13 residues. The V gene lost 5 bases and the J gene lost 3 bases, with 8 bases spanning the gap. Germline CDR1 and CDR2: MNHEY and SVGAGI. CDR3 sequence (DNA): TGTGCCAGCAGTCGGGGGTACAATCAGCCCCAGCATTTT. It translates to CASSRGYNQPQHF.

The count of this clone is one. The rearrangement joins TRBV28 to TRBJ1-2; unclear D gene. The CDR3 extends over 16 amino acids. Germline CDR1 reads MDHEN; CDR2 reads SYDVKM. V lost 5 bases to trimming and J lost 2 bases, with 18 bases between them. As DNA, the CDR3 is TGTGCCAGCAGTCAACGCGGTGGCAGAAAAAACTATGGCTACACCTTC. Translating it yields CASSQRGGRKNYGYTF.

V usage is TRBV28 and J usage is TRBJ2-5; maybe TRBD1 (6 bases). CDR3 length: 15 amino acids. Germline V gene sequence: CDR1 MDHEN, CDR2 SYDVKM. V dropped 1 base and J dropped 5 bases, with 14 bases sitting between them. The CDR3 coding sequence is TGTGCCAGCAGTTTATTTCAGGGGCAGGGGGAGACCCAGTACTTC. Its translation: CASSLFQGQGETQYF.

The genes are TRBV7-9 and TRBJ2-5; TRBD1 matches 7 bases. Germline CDR1 and CDR2: SEHNR and FQNEAQ (reference sequence). The CDR3 totals 14 residues. The V gene end was trimmed by 5 bases and the J gene end by 4 bases; junction bases not matched to a gene: 7. CDR3 sequence reads: CASSHDRVRETQYF. CDR3 nucleotide sequence: TGTGCCAGCAGCCATGACAGGGTCCGAGAGACCCAGTACTTC.

The CDR3 protein is CASSSRLGFGTQYF. The CDR3 nucleotides read TGTGCCAGCAGTTCCCGACTAGGGTTTGGGACCCAGTACTTC. The chain employs TRBV27 and TRBJ2-5, with a possible D match to TRBD2 (6 bases). Germline V gene data show CDR1 as MNHEY and CDR2 as SMNVEV (reference sequence). The CDR3 is 14 amino acids. Trimming took off 4 bases at V and 7 bases at J, with 16 bases between the two ends.

This chain uses TRBV18 with TRBJ2-7; 9 bases agree with TRBD1. The CDR3 contains 14 residues. Germline lookup yields CDR1 KGHSH and CDR2 LQKENI. Trimming took 3 bases from V and 7 from J; bases not matched to a gene: 7. DNA for the CDR3: TGTGCCAGCTCACCGGGACAGGGAGGGAGAGAGCAGTACTTC. It encodes CASSPGQGGREQYF.

This rearrangement joins TRBV21-1 to TRBJ2-7; the table assigns TRBD1, which was not confirmed against the DNA. TRBV21-1 is a known pseudogene. There are 12 residues in the CDR3. CDR3 sequence reads: CASPDRGIEQYF. The DNA for the CDR3 is TGTGCCAGCCCGGACAGGGGTATCGAGCAGTACTTC.

The chain carries TRBV27 and TRBJ2-3, with 9 bases that match TRBD2. V lost 0 bases and J lost 2; bases outside the gene matches: 6. Germline assignment: CDR1 MNHEY and CDR2 SMNVEV (reference sequence). The CDR3 loop spans 17 amino acids. This CDR3 is CASSLSPSGRNTDTQYF. In DNA, the CDR3 is TGTGCCAGCAGTTTATCCCCCAGCGGGAGGAACACAGATACGCAGTATTTT.

The chain is built from TRBV15 and TRBJ2-2; maybe TRBD2 (6 bases). Germline-derived CDR1 and CDR2 are LNHNV and YYDKDF (reference sequence). V lost 1 base and J 2 bases, leaving 8 bases between the germline ends. The CDR3 covers 15 residues. CDR3 in amino acids: CATSRGTKNTGELFF. As DNA, the CDR3 is TGTGCCACCAGCAGAGGGACTAAAAACACCGGGGAGCTGTTTTTT.

This chain links TRBV30 with TRBJ2-7; D might be TRBD2 (6 bases). The CDR3 loop spans 16 amino acids. Looked up from germline, CDR1 is GTSNPN and CDR2 is SVGIG (reference sequence). V was trimmed by 5 bases and J by 2 bases, leaving 22 bases between them. CDR3 region: CAWGDGWSGFPYEQYF. CDR3 in DNA: TGTGCCTGGGGGGACGGGTGGAGCGGGTTTCCCTACGAGCAGTACTTC.

The V and J genes are TRBV5-1 and TRBJ2-1, with D possibly matching TRBD2 (6 bases). The V end was cut by 3 bases, the J end by 8 bases, with 12 bases between. The germline CDR1 and CDR2 sequences are SGHRS and YFSETQ. This CDR3 is 13 amino acids long. The CDR3 nucleotides are TGCGCCAGCAGCTCCCAGGAGGGTTATGAGCAGTTCTTC. Translating gives CASSSQEGYEQFF.

This sequence joins TRBV2 and TRBJ2-4; 9 nucleotides agree with TRBD1. CDR3 length: 17 amino acids. Germline CDR1 reads SNHLY; CDR2 reads FYNNEI. The trim removed 8 bases at V and 0 bases at J, leaving 11 bases unmatched. The CDR3 nucleotides are TGTGCCAGCGCCCGAACAGGGGGCGAGCTAGCCAAAAACATTCAGTACTTC. Protein product: CASARTGGELAKNIQYF.

This clone was observed a single time. The CDR3 DNA follows: TGCGCCAGCAGCCCAACGTGGGAGCGGGCTACCTACGAGCAGTACTTC. Amino acid sequence: CASSPTWERATYEQYF. This chain joins TRBV5-1 and TRBJ2-7; maybe TRBD2 (6 bases). Germline lookup yields CDR1 SGHRS and CDR2 YFSETQ. V dropped 4 bases and J dropped 2 bases, with 19 bases sitting between them. The CDR3 has 16 amino acids.

The chain is built from TRBV5-6 and TRBJ2-3, with TRBD1 matching 7 bases. This CDR3 is 14 amino acids long. The V and J ends lost 0 bases and 8 bases, in that order; junction bases with no gene match: 6. Per the germline V gene, CDR1 is SGHDT and CDR2 is YYEEEE. CDR3 sequence (DNA): TGTGCCAGCAGCTTGGAGGGGGCGTTGGGTACGCAGTATTTT. Translated, it gives CASSLEGALGTQYF.

V gene TRBV30 combines with J gene TRBJ1-2, with no clear D. CDR1 is GTSNPN, CDR2 SVGIG, per germline (reference sequence). This CDR3 spans 14 amino acids. V gave up 2 bases and J gave up 0 bases, with 10 bases separating them. The CDR3 sequence is CAWSLPGPNYGYTF. The CDR3 DNA reads as TGTGCCTGGAGTCTTCCGGGCCCTAACTATGGCTACACCTTC.

The gene calls are TRBV28 and TRBJ2-7; 7 bases fit TRBD2. Losses at the gene ends were 4 bases for V and 3 bases for J; bases not matched to a gene: 9. This CDR3 has 15 amino acids. Germline V gene sequence: CDR1 MDHEN, CDR2 SYDVKM. The CDR3 DNA reads as TGTGCCAGCAGTTCCCAGCGGGAAAAAAGCTACGAGCAGTACTTC. It translates to CASSSQREKSYEQYF. Variable domain in full (rest from reference TRBV28 and TRBJ2-7): DVKVTQSSRYLVKRTGEKVFLECVQDMDHENMFWYRQDPGLGLRLIYFSYDVKMKEKGDIPEGYSVSREKKERFSLILESASTNQTSMYLCASSSQREKSYEQYFGPGTRLTVT.

The gene calls are TRBV28 and TRBJ2-7, with TRBD2 matching over 13 bases. Germline V CDR1 and CDR2: MDHEN, SYDVKM. Trimming removed 6 bases from V and 3 bases from J; junction bases left unmatched: 8. The CDR3 has 16 residues. The CDR3 coding sequence is TGTGCCAGCAGCACCGGGACTAGCGGGATCGACTACGAGCAGTACTTC. Its protein is CASSTGTSGIDYEQYF.

This chain joins TRBV6-1 and TRBJ2-3, with a possible D match to TRBD2 (5 bases). This CDR3 has 14 residues. Germline CDR1 is MNHNS and CDR2 is SASEGT. The germline V and J ends were trimmed by 6 bases and 0 bases, with 10 bases remaining between them. DNA of the CDR3: TGTGCCAGCAGAGAGCGGCCTAGCACAGATACGCAGTATTTT. Translated, it gives CASRERPSTDTQYF.

This sequence joins TRBV7-3 and TRBJ2-1; TRBD1 matches at 9 bases. V gave up 5 bases and J gave up 8 bases; unmatched junction bases: 10. Per germline, CDR1 SGHTA and CDR2 FQGTGA. The CDR3 runs 15 residues. CDR3 bases: TGTGCCAGCAGCGAAGGTCCGGGACAGGGCTATGAGCAGTTCTTC. It is translated as CASSEGPGQGYEQFF.

The chain couples TRBV18 to TRBJ2-7; 12 bases are a match to TRBD2. Germline values: CDR1 KGHSH, CDR2 LQKENI. This CDR3 comprises 14 residues. V dropped 6 bases and J dropped 5; count of bases not matched to a gene: 5. As DNA, the CDR3 is TGTGCCAGCTCTCGGACTAGCGGGACCAACGAGCAGTACTTC. Translated: CASSRTSGTNEQYF.

The chain couples TRBV25-1 to TRBJ2-5; TRBD1 matches 8 bases. Germline V gene lookup returns CDR1 MGHDK and CDR2 SYGVNS. The ends lost 3 bases at V and 5 bases at J; junction bases unmatched: 11. This CDR3 is built from 16 residues. The CDR3 coding sequence is TGTGCCAGCAGTGAGCTAACGACAGGGGCGGGGGAGACCCAGTACTTC. This translates into CASSELTTGAGETQYF.

J is TRBJ2-2 and V is TRBV11-3; D not certain. CDR1 is SGHNT, CDR2 YENEEA, per germline. V gave up 7 bases and J gave up 0 bases, with 15 bases separating them. The CDR3 has 16 amino acids. The CDR3 sequence is CASNLGGSANTGELFF. The DNA for the CDR3 is TGTGCCAGCAACCTAGGTGGTTCAGCGAACACCGGGGAGCTGTTTTTT. Complete variable domain (other parts from reference TRBV11-3 and TRBJ2-2): EAGVVQSPRYKIIEKKQPVAFWCNPISGHNTLYWYLQNLGQGPELLIRYENEEAVDDSQLPKDRFSAERLKGVDSTLKIQPAELGDSAVYLCASNLGGSANTGELFFGEGSRLTVL.

This chain connects TRBV6-5 to TRBJ2-4; 7 bases align to TRBD1. Germline V gene lookup returns CDR1 MNHEY and CDR2 SVGAGI. The CDR3 spans 16 residues. The junction had 4 bases not matched to a gene; V was cut back by 2 bases and J by 0 bases. The CDR3 nucleotides read TGTGCCAGCAGTTACGGTCAGGGGGTAGCCAAAAACATTCAGTACTTC. Protein sequence: CASSYGQGVAKNIQYF.

This clone occurred once. The chain has TRBV5-1 and TRBJ2-1; the match to TRBD2 covers 12 bases. The CDR3 totals 15 residues. Germline V gives CDR1 SGHRS, CDR2 YFSETQ. Unmatched junction bases numbered 7, after V lost 4 bases and J lost 8 bases. In nucleotides, the CDR3 is TGCGCCAGCAGCATCCTAGCGGGAGGGTCTGATGAGCAGTTCTTC. Its protein product is CASSILAGGSDEQFF.

The chain combines TRBV11-2 with TRBJ2-7, with 11 nucleotides matching TRBD2. The V segment lost 2 bases and the J segment 4 bases; nucleotides outside the gene matches: 1. CDR1 is SGHAT and CDR2 is FQNNGV in the germline V gene. The CDR3 loop spans 14 amino acids. CDR3 sequence (DNA): TGTGCCAGCAGCTTACTAGCGGGAGGATACGAGCAGTACTTC. Encoded protein: CASSLLAGGYEQYF.

The rearrangement links TRBV28 to TRBJ2-7; the D gene is possibly TRBD2 (5 bases). The CDR3 covers 11 residues. Germline CDR1 MDHEN, CDR2 SYDVKM. V shed 2 bases and J shed 7 bases, with 6 bases lying between them. The chain's CDR3 is CASSLIAEQYF. In nucleotides, the CDR3 is TGTGCCAGCAGTTTAATAGCGGAGCAGTACTTC.